These T cell receptor beta chains were read from a single sample in a study of T cell responses to AZD1222 COVID-19 vaccine. Repertoires were generated with immunoSEQ multiplex PCR, while TCRdb's copy carries only in-frame clones and drops some. The sample shows 140,000 to 150,000 clones, 85% to 95% of them seen only once. The sample was peripheral blood, taken on day 0 of AZD1222 vaccination. The receptors shown here come from an adult in good health. The CDR3 runs from the conserved cysteine through the conserved F or W. The order of the fields is J gene, clone size, D gene, V gene, CDR3 length, CDR3 protein, CDR3 DNA. The D gene is left open where the match is weak. Expanded clones are given a class, and other clones once, few, many or no size at all.

j_gene: TRBJ1-5
abundance: NA
d_gene: NA
v_gene: TRBV27
len: 12
CDR3aa: CASSSFNQPQHF
CDR3nt: TGTGCCAGCAGTTCATTCAATCAGCCCCAGCATTTT

j_gene: TRBJ2-1
abundance: NA
d_gene: TRBD2
v_gene: TRBV3-1/TRBV3-2
len: 15
CDR3aa: CASSLTGTSYNEQFF
CDR3nt: TGTGCCAGCAGCCTTACCGGGACTAGCTACAATGAGCAGTTCTTC

j_gene: TRBJ1-1
abundance: NA
d_gene: TRBD1
v_gene: TRBV12-5
len: 16
CDR3aa: CASGLVLDRGPTEAFF
CDR3nt: TGTGCTAGTGGTTTGGTACTGGACAGGGGCCCCACTGAAGCTTTCTTT

j_gene: TRBJ2-4
abundance: NA
d_gene: TRBD1
v_gene: TRBV2
len: 15
CDR3aa: CASSEDGTGGNIQYF
CDR3nt: TGTGCCAGCAGTGAAGATGGGACAGGGGGCAACATTCAGTACTTC

j_gene: TRBJ1-6
abundance: NA
d_gene: TRBD1
v_gene: TRBV5-1
len: 14
CDR3aa: CASSPGQGDSPLHF
CDR3nt: TGCGCCAGCAGCCCCGGACAGGGGGACTCACCCCTCCACTTT

j_gene: TRBJ1-4
abundance: once
d_gene: NA
v_gene: TRBV7-7
len: 17
CDR3aa: CASSLPPKYGHSEKLFF
CDR3nt: TGTGCTAGCAGCTTACCACCAAAATATGGACACAGTGAAAAACTGTTTTTT

j_gene: TRBJ2-7
abundance: NA
d_gene: NA
v_gene: TRBV4-2
len: 12
CDR3aa: CASSHRVYEQYF
CDR3nt: TGTGCCAGCAGCCACAGGGTTTACGAGCAGTACTTC

j_gene: TRBJ2-3
abundance: NA
d_gene: NA
v_gene: TRBV28
len: 17
CDR3aa: CASSPRAGTRQEDTQYF
CDR3nt: TGTGCCAGCAGTCCCCGGGCCGGGACCAGGCAGGAGGATACGCAGTATTTT

j_gene: TRBJ1-2
abundance: NA
d_gene: NA
v_gene: TRBV6-5
len: 14
CDR3aa: CASSYSGQSYGYTF
CDR3nt: TGTGCCAGCAGTTACTCAGGGCAGTCCTATGGCTACACCTTC

j_gene: TRBJ1-2
abundance: NA
d_gene: NA
v_gene: TRBV27
len: 13
CDR3aa: CASSFGEAYGYTF
CDR3nt: TGTGCCAGCAGTTTTGGGGAGGCCTATGGCTACACCTTC

j_gene: TRBJ2-3
abundance: NA
d_gene: NA
v_gene: TRBV18
len: 15
CDR3aa: CASSRISGFTDTQYF
CDR3nt: TGTGCCAGCTCAAGGATAAGCGGATTCACAGATACGCAGTATTTT

j_gene: TRBJ1-4
abundance: NA
d_gene: NA
v_gene: TRBV28
len: 17
CDR3aa: CASSLNTMSQFNEKLFF
CDR3nt: TGTGCCAGCAGTTTAAATACCATGAGTCAGTTTAATGAAAAACTGTTTTTT

j_gene: TRBJ1-2
abundance: NA
d_gene: NA
v_gene: TRBV6-2/TRBV6-3
len: 14
CDR3aa: CASSYPGTRYGYTF
CDR3nt: TGTGCCAGCAGTTACCCCGGGACACGCTATGGCTACACCTTC

j_gene: TRBJ1-5
abundance: NA
d_gene: NA
v_gene: TRBV10-3
len: 13
CDR3aa: CAISGRVGQPQHF
CDR3nt: TGTGCCATCAGTGGAAGGGTAGGTCAGCCCCAGCATTTT

j_gene: TRBJ1-1
abundance: NA
d_gene: NA
v_gene: TRBV19
len: 13
CDR3aa: CASTIGLLTEAFF
CDR3nt: TGTGCCAGTACGATCGGGTTGTTGACTGAAGCTTTCTTT

j_gene: TRBJ1-1
abundance: NA
d_gene: NA
v_gene: TRBV7-9
len: 13
CDR3aa: CASSSGVNTEAFF
CDR3nt: TGTGCCAGCAGCTCGGGGGTGAACACTGAAGCTTTCTTT

j_gene: TRBJ1-1
abundance: NA
d_gene: NA
v_gene: TRBV19
len: 15
CDR3aa: CASSSGTSQHTEAFF
CDR3nt: TGTGCCAGTAGCTCCGGGACCAGCCAACACACTGAAGCTTTCTTT

j_gene: TRBJ1-5
abundance: NA
d_gene: NA
v_gene: TRBV7-9
len: 13
CDR3aa: CASSPSTNQPQHF
CDR3nt: TGTGCCAGCAGCCCTAGTACCAATCAGCCCCAGCATTTT

j_gene: TRBJ2-2
abundance: NA
d_gene: NA
v_gene: TRBV11-2
len: 14
CDR3aa: CASSLRQIRGELFF
CDR3nt: TGTGCCAGCAGCTTAAGACAGATACGCGGGGAGCTGTTTTTT

j_gene: TRBJ2-7
abundance: NA
d_gene: NA
v_gene: TRBV3-1/TRBV3-2
len: 14
CDR3aa: CASSQVSETYEQYF
CDR3nt: TGTGCCAGCAGCCAAGTGTCCGAGACCTACGAGCAGTACTTC

j_gene: TRBJ1-2
abundance: once
d_gene: TRBD1
v_gene: TRBV27
len: 14
CDR3aa: CASRSRDSWGGYTF
CDR3nt: TGTGCCAGCAGGTCCCGGGACAGTTGGGGTGGCTACACCTTC

j_gene: TRBJ1-6
abundance: NA
d_gene: NA
v_gene: TRBV2
len: 14
CDR3aa: CASSETGQNSPLHF
CDR3nt: TGTGCCAGCAGTGAAACAGGCCAGAATTCACCCCTCCACTTT